This passage covers 30 T cell receptor beta chains from one sample sequenced in a study of cytomegalovirus exposure and HLA in healthy donors. Amplification used 60 Vbeta primers and 13 Jbeta primers. Profiled with immunoSEQ multiplex PCR; TCRdb holds only in-frame clones, not every one. The sample records 75,000 to 100,000 clones, roughly 72% being singletons. Sequencing input: PBMCs. The receptors were sampled from a young man in good health and CMV-seronegative.

The chain carries TRBV6-5 and TRBJ2-2; TRBD1 agrees at 8 bases. The CDR3 is 16 amino acids. Germline V gene lookup returns CDR1 MNHEY and CDR2 SVGAGI. With V trimmed by 3 bases and J by 1 base, 4 bases remained unmatched. CDR3 sequence: CASSYPGTGNTGELFF. The CDR3 region has the DNA TGTGCCAGCAGTTATCCCGGGACAGGGAACACCGGGGAGCTGTTTTTT.

The CDR3 nucleotides are TGTGCCAGCAGCTTATGGGACAGGGACGCCACTGAAGCTTTCTTT. Its translation is CASSLWDRDATEAFF. The chain uses TRBV5-6 and TRBJ1-1; 9 positions match TRBD1. V dropped 2 bases and J dropped 4; count of bases not matched to a gene: 6. CDR3 length: 15 amino acids. Germline V CDR1 and CDR2: SGHDT, YYEEEE.

V is TRBV5-1 and J is TRBJ2-1; TRBD1 might be the D (6 bases). There are 18 residues in the CDR3. V was shortened by 4 bases and J by 5 bases, with 25 bases between the two germline ends. The V gene's germline CDR1 is SGHRS and CDR2 YFSETQ. CDR3 in amino acids: CASSVGAGLINLNNEQFF. CDR3 sequence (DNA): TGCGCCAGCAGCGTGGGGGCAGGGCTAATAAACCTCAACAATGAGCAGTTCTTC. Full variable domain (remainder filled in from reference TRBV5-1 and TRBJ2-1): KAGVTQTPRYLIKTRGQQVTLSCSPISGHRSVSWYQQTPGQGLQFLFEYFSETQRNKGNFPGRFSGRQFSNSRSEMNVSTLELGDSALYLCASSVGAGLINLNNEQFFGPGTRLTVL.

The rearrangement links TRBV7-8 to TRBJ1-6, with a tentative D call TRBD1 (6 bases). CDR1 and CDR2 (germline): SGHVS, FQNEAQ. With 1 base removed from V and 6 bases from J, the gap between germline ends came to 7 bases. This CDR3 is 14 amino acids long. The CDR3: CASSLGDTNSPLHF. The CDR3 DNA reads TGTGCCAGCAGCTTAGGGGACACTAATTCACCCCTCCACTTT.

This clone was found a few times. The rearrangement links TRBV7-9 to TRBJ2-6; no clear D gene. There are 13 residues in the CDR3. CDR1 is SEHNR, CDR2 FQNEAQ, per germline (reference sequence). V dropped 5 bases and J dropped 12 bases, with 14 bases sitting between them. CDR3 coding DNA: TGTGCCAGCAGCCCTTACCGGTCTCTCGTCCTGACTTTC. Translated: CASSPYRSLVLTF.

CDR3 sequence (DNA): TGCGCCAGCAGCTTTCGGGACAGAGGGACTGAAGCTTTCTTT. Translation gives CASSFRDRGTEAFF. The J gene is TRBJ1-1, the V gene TRBV5-1; 7 bases map to TRBD1. V shed 2 bases and J 5 bases; nucleotides not matched to a gene: 6. Germline loops: CDR1 SGHRS, CDR2 YFSETQ. The CDR3 totals 14 residues.

The genes are TRBV4-1 and TRBJ1-6; no clear D. Per germline, CDR1 MGHRA and CDR2 YSYEKL. The CDR3 spans 15 residues. Trimming took 4 bases from V and 7 from J, leaving 14 bases between them. CDR3: CASSPLITGNSPLHF. The CDR3, as DNA: TGCGCCAGCAGCCCGTTAATTACGGGGAATTCACCCCTCCACTTT.

In regard to this clone: Other DNA sequences in this specimen translate into the identical CDR3. This sequence joins TRBV29-1 and TRBJ2-3, with 8 nucleotides matching TRBD2. Germline trimming cut 6 bases from V and 0 bases from J; bases unmatched to any gene: 5. In germline, CDR1 is SQVTM, CDR2 ANQGSEA. The CDR3 loop spans 14 amino acids. This CDR3 is CSVVAGLSTDTQYF. In DNA form, the CDR3 reads TGCAGCGTGGTAGCGGGGCTTAGCACAGATACGCAGTATTTT.

The V call is TRBV7-9, the J call TRBJ1-4; D is unresolved. Trimming pared 1 base from V and 7 bases from J, leaving 19 bases between. In germline, CDR1 is SEHNR, CDR2 FQNEAQ (reference sequence). This CDR3 is 17 amino acids long. The CDR3: CASSLERRGMTLEKLFF. The CDR3 nucleotides are TGTGCCAGCAGCTTAGAACGCCGGGGAATGACCCTTGAAAAACTGTTTTTT.

The gene calls are TRBV28 and TRBJ1-1; 8 nucleotides line up with TRBD1. The germline gives CDR1 MDHEN, CDR2 SYDVKM. The ends lost 3 bases at V and 10 bases at J; junction bases unmatched: 10. CDR3 size: 14 residues. The CDR3 sequence is CASSFQGADGVAFF. CDR3 DNA: TGTGCCAGCAGTTTTCAGGGGGCGGATGGTGTAGCTTTCTTT.

The rearrangement links TRBV5-4 to TRBJ2-3; TRBD2 matches 10 bases. Germline V gene sequence: CDR1 SGHNT, CDR2 YYREEE (reference sequence). V lost 2 bases, J lost 6 bases, and 6 bases stayed unmatched. The CDR3 contains 15 residues. The CDR3, as DNA: TGTGCCAGCAGCTTCAGCGGGGGGGCCTTTGATACGCAGTATTTT. It yields the protein CASSFSGGAFDTQYF.

The gene calls are TRBV7-2 and TRBJ1-4; D is possibly TRBD1 (5 bases). The CDR3 spans 15 residues. Trimming pared 0 bases from V and 7 bases from J, leaving 12 bases between. Germline values: CDR1 SGHTA, CDR2 FQGNSA. This chain's CDR3 is CASSLATVYSEKLFF. For the CDR3, the DNA is TGTGCCAGCAGCTTAGCGACAGTCTATAGTGAAAAACTGTTTTTT.

The chain combines TRBV4-1 with TRBJ2-7; the match to TRBD1 covers 7 bases. The CDR3 runs 15 residues. Germline CDR1 and CDR2: MGHRA and YSYEKL. Unmatched junction bases numbered 10, after V lost 6 bases and J lost 2 bases. CDR3 sequence reads: CASRPSDRVAYEQYV. The CDR3 DNA is TGCGCCAGCAGGCCTTCCGACAGGGTCGCCTACGAGCAGTACGTC.

The chain links TRBV9 to TRBJ1-1; the D gene is possibly TRBD1 (6 bases). CDR1 and CDR2 (germline): SGDLS, YYNGEE. This CDR3 spans 16 amino acids. V was trimmed by 0 bases and J by 7 bases, leaving 19 bases between them. The CDR3: CASSVGISRGVGEAFF. DNA of the CDR3: TGTGCCAGCAGCGTAGGAATTTCCAGGGGAGTCGGTGAAGCTTTCTTT.

The V and J genes are TRBV25-1 and TRBJ1-2; the D is unclear. The CDR3 spans 15 residues. The V gene lost 1 base and the J gene lost 4 bases, with 13 bases spanning the gap. CDR1 is MGHDK, CDR2 SYGVNS, per germline. The CDR3 spells CASSEWEGDPYGYTF. As DNA, the CDR3 is TGTGCCAGCAGTGAATGGGAGGGCGACCCCTATGGCTACACCTTC.

This chain joins TRBV5-1 and TRBJ1-4; the D gene is possibly TRBD1 (6 bases). The V and J ends lost 5 bases and 3 bases respectively, with 14 bases between them. This CDR3 comprises 15 residues. Germline CDR1 is SGHRS and CDR2 is YFSETQ. CDR3 sequence reads: CASRRTDGSNEKLFF. CDR3 nucleotide sequence: TGCGCCAGCAGACGGACAGATGGATCTAATGAAAAACTGTTTTTT.

V usage is TRBV9 and J usage is TRBJ2-2, with D possibly TRBD1 on 6 matching bases. Germline V gene data show CDR1 as SGDLS and CDR2 as YYNGEE. The CDR3 contains 14 residues. Trimming left V 4 bases short and J 8 bases short, with 15 bases between. Here the CDR3 reads CASSPRGEAGELFF. DNA of the CDR3: TGTGCCAGCAGCCCCAGGGGTGAAGCGGGGGAGCTGTTTTTT.

J is TRBJ2-7 and V is TRBV10-2, with TRBD2 identical over 8 bases. V lost 7 bases to trimming and J lost 5 bases; unmatched junction nucleotides: 10. CDR1 and CDR2 from the germline V gene are WSHSY and SAAADI. This CDR3 is 14 amino acids long. The CDR3 loop reads CASTPGLVMNEQYF. As DNA, the CDR3 is TGCGCCAGCACCCCGGGACTAGTTATGAACGAGCAGTACTTC.

Points on this clone: Mismatch with germline at one junction end may stem from a read error. This rearrangement joins TRBV7-9 to TRBJ1-1; perhaps TRBD1 as D (5 bases). CDR1 is SEHNR and CDR2 is FQNEAQ in the germline V gene (reference sequence). The CDR3 runs 17 residues. The CDR3 region is CSSSLARPDRLNTEAFF. CDR3 coding DNA: TGTTCCAGCAGCTTAGCGAGGCCAGACAGATTGAACACTGAAGCTTTCTTT.

V and J are TRBV6-1 and TRBJ1-1, with D unresolved. V dropped 6 bases and J dropped 4 bases, with 15 bases sitting between them. Germline CDR1 MNHNS, CDR2 SASEGT. The CDR3 sequence is 14 residues long. The CDR3 spells CASRLGREGTEAFF. In DNA, the CDR3 is TGTGCCAGCAGGCTAGGAAGGGAGGGCACTGAAGCTTTCTTT.

The chain uses TRBV9 and TRBJ1-4; possibly TRBD1 for D (5 bases). Per germline, CDR1 SGDLS and CDR2 YYNGEE. The germline V and J ends were trimmed by 3 bases and 6 bases, with 9 bases remaining between them. The CDR3 sequence is 13 residues long. As DNA, the CDR3 is TGTGCCAGCAGCGCGGACACTGATGAAAAACTGTTTTTT. Protein: CASSADTDEKLFF.

The rearrangement uses TRBV10-1 and TRBJ2-3; TRBD1 aligns across 7 bases. The CDR3 is 14 amino acids. V was pared by 5 bases and J by 6 bases, with 8 bases of the junction left unmatched. The germline CDR1 and CDR2 sequences are WNHNN and SYGVQD (reference sequence). CDR3 protein: CASSSGTAGDTQYF. CDR3 nucleotide sequence: TGCGCCAGCAGTTCCGGGACAGCCGGGGATACGCAGTATTTT.

The gene calls are TRBV27 and TRBJ1-2; 10 bases match TRBD1. V trimming: 4 bases; J trimming: 7 bases; junction bases outside the gene matches: 12. The germline V gene encodes CDR1 MNHEY and CDR2 SMNVEV (reference sequence). The CDR3 contains 16 residues. The CDR3 is CASSSLGQGVRFGYTF. In DNA, the CDR3 is TGTGCCAGCAGTTCCCTCGGACAGGGGGTAAGGTTTGGCTACACCTTC.

The chain couples TRBV4-1 to TRBJ2-7; TRBD1 is a possible D gene (5 bases). The CDR3 contains 15 residues. The V end lost 0 bases, the J end lost 1 base, and 10 bases lay between the germline ends. Germline CDR1 and CDR2: MGHRA and YSYEKL. CDR3 sequence: CASSQDDRVSYEQYV. The CDR3 coding sequence is TGCGCCAGCAGCCAAGATGACAGAGTATCCTACGAGCAGTACGTC.

The CDR3 DNA is TGCGCCAGCAGCCAATTGGCAGGGAGCAATCAGCCCCAGCATTTT. Protein sequence: CASSQLAGSNQPQHF. V gene TRBV4-3 combines with J gene TRBJ1-5; TRBD1 might be the D (5 bases). V shed 2 bases and J shed 1 base, with 9 bases lying between them. From germline, CDR1 is LGHNA and CDR2 YSLEER. The CDR3 length is 15 residues.

CDR3 nucleotides: TGTGCCAGCAGCCCCACTTATAAGGGGGAGCTGTTTTTT. Translated: CASSPTYKGELFF. This chain joins TRBV14 and TRBJ2-2; D remains ambiguous. The CDR3 extends over 13 amino acids. V lost 4 bases to trimming and J lost 8 bases, with 11 bases between them. The V gene's germline CDR1 is SGHDN and CDR2 FVKESK.

The chain has TRBV4-2 and TRBJ2-7, with 8 bases identical to TRBD2. Germline V CDR1 and CDR2: LGHNA, YNFKEQ. V lost 0 bases and J lost 0; bases outside the gene matches: 1. CDR3 length equals 15 residues. CDR3 nucleotide sequence: TGTGCCAGCAGCCAAGAGGGACTAGTCTCCTACGAGCAGTACTTC. Residues: CASSQEGLVSYEQYF.

This clone has just a few counts. The CDR3, as DNA: TGTGCCAGCAGCTTAGCGCGACAGGTCGACGGAGCTTTCTTT. It translates to CASSLARQVDGAFF. The chain employs TRBV7-2 and TRBJ1-1, with D maybe TRBD1 (6 bases). Germline V gives CDR1 SGHTA, CDR2 FQGNSA. The CDR3 is 14 residues long. V lost 0 bases and J lost 10, with 15 bases in between.

This chain uses TRBV18 with TRBJ1-4, with TRBD1 as a possible D gene (5 bases). Germline CDR1 and CDR2: KGHSH and LQKENI. Trimming removed 2 bases at V and 8 bases at J, with 12 bases between. This CDR3 is built from 14 residues. CDR3 DNA: TGTGCCAGCTCACCAGAGGGGACTCGAGAAAAACTGTTTTTT. This gives the protein CASSPEGTREKLFF.

About this clone: The identical CDR3 is also encoded by other nucleotide sequences in the sample. This chain links TRBV5-1 with TRBJ1-5; no clear D. The V gene's germline CDR1 is SGHRS and CDR2 YFSETQ. The CDR3 is made up of 14 amino acids. Trimming removed 1 base at V and 2 bases at J, with 7 bases between. The CDR3 DNA sequence: TGCGCCAGCAGCTTGTCGGGTGGCAATCAGCCCCAGCATTTT. Translation: CASSLSGGNQPQHF.